This is a list of T cell receptor beta chains from one sample in a study of CD8+ T cells in alopecia areata. Some clones are missing from TCRdb's copy, which holds only in-frame ones; the method was immunoSEQ multiplex PCR. This table has around 120,000 clones, approximately 60% appearing once. The sample in question was CD4+ T cells sorted from blood, obtained at week 4, from a patient treated with tofacitinib. The source is a human donor with alopecia areata. CDR3s include the opening cysteine and the closing phenylalanine or tryptophan. D genes are given only for firm matches. Rows give clone size only sometimes, using once, few, many, or a class for an expanded clone.

v_gene	d_gene	abundance	j_gene	CDR3aa	CDR3nt
TRBV7-9	NA	once	TRBJ2-7	CASSAGHEQYF	TGTGCCAGCAGCGCCGGCCACGAGCAGTACTTC
TRBV7-2	TRBD2	NA	TRBJ2-5	CASSSGLAGETQYF	TGTGCCAGCAGCTCAGGACTAGCGGGAGAGACCCAGTACTTC
TRBV6-1	TRBD2	NA	TRBJ2-5	CASSVTGGSETQYF	TGTGCCAGCAGTGTTACCGGGGGGAGCGAGACCCAGTACTTC
TRBV10-3	TRBD1	NA	TRBJ1-2	CAITTDRAKGGYTF	TGTGCCATCACCACGGACAGGGCAAAGGGTGGCTACACCTTC
TRBV6-1	NA	NA	TRBJ2-6	CASSQDPPGANVLTF	TGTGCCAGCAGTCAGGATCCTCCTGGGGCCAACGTCCTGACTTTC
TRBV29-1	NA	NA	TRBJ2-1	CSAEGVNNEQFF	TGCAGCGCAGAGGGAGTTAACAATGAGCAGTTCTTC
TRBV2	TRBD1	NA	TRBJ2-2	CASDGQGDTGELFF	TGTGCCAGCGACGGGCAGGGGGACACCGGGGAGCTGTTTTTT
TRBV29-1	TRBD1	NA	TRBJ1-2	CSVGYRGGYTF	TGCAGCGTTGGATACAGGGGAGGCTACACCTTC
TRBV6-5	TRBD2	NA	TRBJ2-2	CASSLGGTGELFF	TGTGCCAGCAGTTTGGGAGGGACCGGGGAGCTGTTTTTT
TRBV7-9	TRBD2	NA	TRBJ2-2	CASSLLAGGPVGELFF	TGTGCCAGCAGCTTGCTAGCGGGAGGGCCGGTCGGGGAGCTGTTTTTT
TRBV7-2	TRBD1	NA	TRBJ2-7	CASSLQIGQGEGYEQYF	TGTGCCAGCAGCTTACAGATTGGACAGGGGGAAGGCTACGAGCAGTACTTC
TRBV30	NA	NA	TRBJ1-1	CAWNLGGGYTEAFF	TGTGCCTGGAACCTCGGTGGTGGGTACACTGAAGCTTTCTTT
TRBV10-3	TRBD1	once	TRBJ1-2	CAMTRDRSYGYTF	TGTGCCATGACCCGGGACAGATCCTATGGCTACACCTTC
TRBV30	TRBD1	NA	TRBJ2-7	CAWIGRTPTTGRYEQYF	TGTGCCTGGATCGGTCGGACGCCTACGACAGGGCGCTACGAGCAGTACTTC
TRBV7-2	TRBD1	once	TRBJ2-7	CASSLTGFGYEQYF	TGTGCCAGCAGCTTGACAGGGTTCGGGTACGAGCAGTACTTC
TRBV29-1	TRBD2	NA	TRBJ2-1	CSVPLGRREGPFYNEQFF	TGCAGCGTTCCCCTGGGTCGGCGGGAGGGCCCCTTTTACAATGAGCAGTTCTTC
TRBV30	NA	NA	TRBJ1-2	CAWSERGAPYGYTF	TGTGCCTGGAGTGAGCGGGGAGCCCCGTATGGCTACACCTTC
TRBV18	NA	NA	TRBJ2-3	CASSPRGTDTQYF	TGTGCCAGCTCACCACGTGGTACAGATACGCAGTATTTT
TRBV7-8	NA	few	TRBJ2-7	CASSPPPLVPQYF	TGTGCCAGCAGCCCTCCTCCACTGGTCCCGCAGTACTTC
TRBV29-1	TRBD1	NA	TRBJ2-7	CSVRTGAYEQYF	TGCAGCGTCCGGACAGGGGCCTACGAGCAGTACTTC
TRBV29-1	NA	NA	TRBJ2-1	CSVGGGGNEQFF	TGCAGCGTTGGCGGGGGCGGGAATGAGCAGTTCTTC
TRBV2	NA	NA	TRBJ1-3	CASSATGIGNTIYF	TGTGCCAGCAGCGCTACAGGGATCGGAAACACCATATATTTT
TRBV2	NA	few	TRBJ2-4	CASREQGNIQYF	TGTGCCAGCAGAGAACAGGGAAACATTCAGTACTTC
TRBV9	NA	NA	TRBJ2-3	CASSVDGSTDTQYF	TGTGCCAGCAGCGTAGACGGGAGCACAGATACGCAGTATTTT
TRBV10-3	NA	NA	TRBJ2-5	CAISESIGGSLETQYF	TGTGCCATCAGTGAGTCGATAGGAGGGAGTTTAGAGACCCAGTACTTC
TRBV6-6	TRBD1	NA	TRBJ1-6	CASSGTGDSPLHF	TGTGCCAGCAGTGGGACAGGGGATTCACCCCTCCACTTT
TRBV7-2	TRBD2	NA	TRBJ2-7	CASSFWEAGRYEQYF	TGTGCCAGCAGCTTTTGGGAAGCGGGACGCTACGAGCAGTACTTC
TRBV4-3	NA	NA	TRBJ2-5	CASSQRVLETQYF	TGCGCCAGCAGCCAAAGGGTCTTGGAGACCCAGTACTTC
TRBV7-9	NA	NA	TRBJ1-1	CASSFGEGTEAFF	TGTGCCAGCAGCTTTGGGGAGGGGACTGAAGCTTTCTTT
TRBV25-1	NA	few	TRBJ1-2	CASSEANYGYTF	TGTGCCAGCAGTGAAGCAAACTATGGCTACACCTTC
TRBV4-1	TRBD1	few	TRBJ1-1	CASAYRGGQNTEAFF	TGCGCCAGCGCCTACAGGGGCGGTCAGAACACTGAAGCTTTCTTT
TRBV29-1	NA	NA	TRBJ1-2	CSVGQGLYYGYTF	TGCAGCGTGGGGCAGGGGCTCTACTATGGCTACACCTTC